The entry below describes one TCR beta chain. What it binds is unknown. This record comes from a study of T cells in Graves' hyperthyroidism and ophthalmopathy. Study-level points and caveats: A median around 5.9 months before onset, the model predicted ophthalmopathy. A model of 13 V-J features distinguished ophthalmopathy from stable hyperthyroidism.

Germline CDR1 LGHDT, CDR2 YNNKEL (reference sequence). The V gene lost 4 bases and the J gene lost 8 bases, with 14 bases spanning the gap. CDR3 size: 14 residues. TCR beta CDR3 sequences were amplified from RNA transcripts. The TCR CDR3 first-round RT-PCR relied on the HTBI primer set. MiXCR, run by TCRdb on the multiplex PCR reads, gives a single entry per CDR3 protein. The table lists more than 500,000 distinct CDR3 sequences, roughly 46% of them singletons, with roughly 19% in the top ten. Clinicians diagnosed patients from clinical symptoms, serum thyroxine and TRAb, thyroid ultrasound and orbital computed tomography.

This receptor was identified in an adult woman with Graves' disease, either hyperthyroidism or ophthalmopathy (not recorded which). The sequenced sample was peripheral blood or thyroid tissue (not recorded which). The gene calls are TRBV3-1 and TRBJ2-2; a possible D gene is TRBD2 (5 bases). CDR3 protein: CASSPGYDRGELFF. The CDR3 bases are TGTGCCAGCAGCCCGGGATATGATAGGGGGGAGCTGTTTTTT. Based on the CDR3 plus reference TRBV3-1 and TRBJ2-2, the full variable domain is DTAVSQTPKYLVTQMGNDKSIKCEQNLGHDTMYWYKQDSKKFLKIMFSYNNKELIINETVPNRFSPKSPDKAHLNLHINSLELGDSAVYFCASSPGYDRGELFFGEGSRLTVL.